Listed here is a single TCR beta chain. Germline lookup yields CDR1 KGHDR and CDR2 SFDVKD. Losses at the gene ends were 3 bases for V and 3 bases for J; bases not matched to a gene: 3. There are 16 residues in the CDR3. The table came from immunoSEQ multiplex PCR; TCRdb's copy has only in-frame clones and leaves some out. Among 25,000 to 30,000 clones, about two thirds were seen once, and the ten largest hold about a sixth. These data come from a study of blood T cell repertoires in COVID-19. The wider study: COVID-19 samples collected from the United States, Italy and Spain covered acute and convalescent phases. The cDNA or gDNA used as material had been derived from T cells, B-cell-depleted T cells, or PBMCs.

Sequencing was carried out using peripheral blood. This clonotype originated in a human donor in a cohort sampled during active COVID-19. This sequence joins TRBV24-1 and TRBJ2-1; TRBD2 matches at 11 bases. The CDR3 region has the DNA TGTGCCACCAGTGATCTCGGGACTAGCGGCTACAATGAGCAGTTCTTC. Encoded protein: CATSDLGTSGYNEQFF.